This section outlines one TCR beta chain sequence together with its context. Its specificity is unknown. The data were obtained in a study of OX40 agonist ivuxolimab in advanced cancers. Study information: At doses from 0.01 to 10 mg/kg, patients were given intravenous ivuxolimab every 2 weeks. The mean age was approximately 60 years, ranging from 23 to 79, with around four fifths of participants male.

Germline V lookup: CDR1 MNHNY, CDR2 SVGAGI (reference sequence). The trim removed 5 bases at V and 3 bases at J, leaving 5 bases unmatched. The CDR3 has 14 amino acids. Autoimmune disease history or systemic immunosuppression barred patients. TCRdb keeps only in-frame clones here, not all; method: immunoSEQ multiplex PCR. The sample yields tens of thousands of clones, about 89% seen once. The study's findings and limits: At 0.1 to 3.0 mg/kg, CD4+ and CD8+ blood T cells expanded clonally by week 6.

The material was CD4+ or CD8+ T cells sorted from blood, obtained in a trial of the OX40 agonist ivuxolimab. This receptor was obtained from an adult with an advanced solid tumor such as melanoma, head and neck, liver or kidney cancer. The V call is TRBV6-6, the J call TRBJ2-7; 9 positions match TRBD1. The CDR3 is CASSPPGQGYEQYF. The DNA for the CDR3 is TGTGCCAGCAGTCCTCCGGGACAGGGCTACGAGCAGTACTTC.